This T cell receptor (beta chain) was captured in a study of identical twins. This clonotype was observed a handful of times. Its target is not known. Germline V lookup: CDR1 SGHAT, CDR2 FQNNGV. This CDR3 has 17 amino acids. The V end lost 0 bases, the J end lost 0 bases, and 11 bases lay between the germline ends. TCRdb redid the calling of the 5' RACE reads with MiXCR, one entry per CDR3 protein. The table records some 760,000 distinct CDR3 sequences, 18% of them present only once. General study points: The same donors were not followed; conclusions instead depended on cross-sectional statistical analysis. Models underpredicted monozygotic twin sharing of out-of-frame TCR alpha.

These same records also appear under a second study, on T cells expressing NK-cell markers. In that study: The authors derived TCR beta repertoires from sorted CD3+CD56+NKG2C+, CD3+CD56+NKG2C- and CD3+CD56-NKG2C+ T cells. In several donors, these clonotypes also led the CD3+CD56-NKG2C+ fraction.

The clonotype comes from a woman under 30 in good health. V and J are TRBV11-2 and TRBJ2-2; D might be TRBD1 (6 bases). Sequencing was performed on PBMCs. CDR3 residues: CASSLEYRTANTGELFF. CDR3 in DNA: TGTGCCAGCAGCTTAGAGTATCGGACAGCGAACACCGGGGAGCTGTTTTTT. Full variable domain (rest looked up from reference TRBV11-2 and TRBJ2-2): EAGVAQSPRYKIIEKRQSVAFWCNPISGHATLYWYQQILGQGPKLLIQFQNNGVVDDSQLPKDRFSAERLKGVDSTLKIQPAKLEDSAVYLCASSLEYRTANTGELFFGEGSRLTVL.